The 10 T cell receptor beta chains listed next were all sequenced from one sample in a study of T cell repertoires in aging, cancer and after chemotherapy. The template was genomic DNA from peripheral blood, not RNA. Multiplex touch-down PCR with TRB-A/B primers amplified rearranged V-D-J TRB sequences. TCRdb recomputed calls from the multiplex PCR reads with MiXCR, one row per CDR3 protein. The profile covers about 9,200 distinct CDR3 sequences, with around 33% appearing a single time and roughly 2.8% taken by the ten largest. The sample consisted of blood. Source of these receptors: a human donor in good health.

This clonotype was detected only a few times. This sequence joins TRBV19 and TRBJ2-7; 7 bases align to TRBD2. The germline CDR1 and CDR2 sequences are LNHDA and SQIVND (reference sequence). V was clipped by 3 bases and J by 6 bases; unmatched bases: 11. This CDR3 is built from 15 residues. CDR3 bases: TGTGCCAGTAGTATCTCCCCCTTACTAGCGAGCGAGCAGTACTTC. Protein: CASSISPLLASEQYF.

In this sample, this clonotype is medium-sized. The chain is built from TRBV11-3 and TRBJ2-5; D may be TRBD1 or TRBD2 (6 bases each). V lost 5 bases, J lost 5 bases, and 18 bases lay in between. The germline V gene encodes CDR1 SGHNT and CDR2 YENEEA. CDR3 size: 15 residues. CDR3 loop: CASSALGGREETQYF. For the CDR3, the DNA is TGTGCCAGCAGCGCCCTAGGGGGACGGGAGGAGACCCAGTACTTC.

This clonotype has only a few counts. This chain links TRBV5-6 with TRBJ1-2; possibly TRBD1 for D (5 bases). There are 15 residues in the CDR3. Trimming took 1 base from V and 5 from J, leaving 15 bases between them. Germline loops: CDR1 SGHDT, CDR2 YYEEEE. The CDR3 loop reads CASSLRGEGPYGYTF. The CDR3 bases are TGTGCCAGCAGCTTGAGGGGAGAGGGTCCGTATGGCTACACCTTC.

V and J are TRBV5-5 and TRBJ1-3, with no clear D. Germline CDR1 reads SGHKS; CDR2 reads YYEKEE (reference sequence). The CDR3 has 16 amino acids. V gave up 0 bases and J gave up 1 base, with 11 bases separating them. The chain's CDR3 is CASSLAEGSSGNTIYF. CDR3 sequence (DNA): TGTGCCAGCAGCTTGGCCGAGGGTTCTTCTGGAAACACCATATATTTT.

Here the CDR3 DNA reads TGTGCCAGCAGCTTAGTAGCGGGAGTAGGAACCGGGGAGCTGTTTTTT. This translates into CASSLVAGVGTGELFF. The chain recombines TRBV7-2 with TRBJ2-2; TRBD2 aligns across 9 bases. The CDR3 sequence is 16 residues long. The germline V gene encodes CDR1 SGHTA and CDR2 FQGNSA. The junction had 5 bases not matched to a gene; V was cut back by 1 base and J by 5 bases. The full variable domain, in which reference TRBV7-2 and TRBJ2-2 provide the parts outside the CDR3, is GAGVSQSPSNKVTEKGKDVELRCDPISGHTALYWYRQSLGQGLEFLIYFQGNSAPDKSGLPSDRFSAERTGGSVSTLTIQRTQQEDSAVYLCASSLVAGVGTGELFFGEGSRLTVL.

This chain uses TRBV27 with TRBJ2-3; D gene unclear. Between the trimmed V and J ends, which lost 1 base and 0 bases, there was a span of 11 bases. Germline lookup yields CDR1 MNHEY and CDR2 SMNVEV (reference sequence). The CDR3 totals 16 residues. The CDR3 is CASSLLGRSSTDTQYF. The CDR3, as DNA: TGTGCCAGCAGTTTATTGGGCCGGTCTAGCACAGATACGCAGTATTTT.

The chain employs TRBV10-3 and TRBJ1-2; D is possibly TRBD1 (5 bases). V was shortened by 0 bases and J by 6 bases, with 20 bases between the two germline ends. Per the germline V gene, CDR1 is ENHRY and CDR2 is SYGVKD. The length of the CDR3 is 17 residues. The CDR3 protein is CAISESGGTLTRDGYTF. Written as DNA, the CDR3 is TGTGCCATCAGTGAGTCTGGGGGGACTCTTACCAGAGATGGCTACACCTTC.

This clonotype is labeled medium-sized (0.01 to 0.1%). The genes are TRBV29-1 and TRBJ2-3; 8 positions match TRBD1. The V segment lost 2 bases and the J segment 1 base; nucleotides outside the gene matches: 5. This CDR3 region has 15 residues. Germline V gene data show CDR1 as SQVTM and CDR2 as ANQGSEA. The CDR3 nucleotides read TGCAGCGTTGAAAGGGTGACAGGGGGCACAGATACGCAGTATTTT. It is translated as CSVERVTGGTDTQYF.

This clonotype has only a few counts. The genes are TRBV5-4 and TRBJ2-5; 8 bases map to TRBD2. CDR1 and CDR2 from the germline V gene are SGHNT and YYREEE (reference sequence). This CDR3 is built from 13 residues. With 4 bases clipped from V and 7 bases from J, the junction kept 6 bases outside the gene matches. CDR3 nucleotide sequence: TGTGCCAGCAGCCCTGGACTAGCAGGGACCCAGTACTTC. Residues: CASSPGLAGTQYF.

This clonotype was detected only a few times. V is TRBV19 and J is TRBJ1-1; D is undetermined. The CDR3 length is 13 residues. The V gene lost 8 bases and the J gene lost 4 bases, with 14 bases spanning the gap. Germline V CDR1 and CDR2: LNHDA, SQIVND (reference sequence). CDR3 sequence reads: CASSTARGTEAFF. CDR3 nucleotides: TGTGCCAGTTCGACGGCTCGCGGCACTGAAGCTTTCTTT.